Included here is one T cell receptor (beta chain) sequence, with context. This entry comes from a study of shared clonotypes between healthy human individuals. V lost 5 bases and J 0 bases, leaving 23 bases between the germline ends. This CDR3 contains 18 residues. CDR1 is SGHAT, CDR2 FQNNGV, per germline. The deep-level immunoSEQ assay was used. Several immunoSEQ plates held equal portions of the genomic DNA taken from each subset. Some clones are missing from TCRdb's copy, which holds only in-frame ones; the method was immunoSEQ multiplex PCR. The sample comprises approximately 1,500,000 clones, around 98% of which are singletons, and about 0.4% rests with the top ten.

V usage is TRBV11-2 and J usage is TRBJ2-7; D is possibly TRBD2 (6 bases). Sequencing was performed on naive CD4+ T cells sorted from blood. Subset given: CD45RA+ positively selected. The clonotype originates from a man aged 25 to 40 in good health. The CDR3 sequence is CASSPFGVRDWSSYEQYF. CDR3 nucleotides: TGTGCCAGCAGCCCTTTCGGTGTCCGGGACTGGAGCTCCTACGAGCAGTACTTC.